Presented here are 26 T cell receptor beta chains from one specimen sequenced in a study of ipilimumab plus nivolumab after autologous stem cell transplantation. TCRdb keeps only in-frame clones here, not all; method: immunoSEQ multiplex PCR. The sample lists tens of thousands of clones; about 88% were seen once. Sequencing used PBMCs, obtained in a trial of ipilimumab plus nivolumab as post-transplant consolidation. All receptors come from a male donor with multiple myeloma.

The chain uses TRBV7-8 and TRBJ2-1; 8 bases are shared with TRBD2. The CDR3 has 17 amino acids. Germline CDR1 is SGHVS and CDR2 is FQNEAQ. V shed 1 base and J 0 bases; nucleotides not matched to a gene: 5. CDR3 region: CASSLDPSGHSYNEQFF. Written as DNA, the CDR3 is TGTGCCAGCAGCTTAGACCCTAGCGGGCACTCCTACAATGAGCAGTTCTTC.

The chain employs TRBV6-4 and TRBJ2-5; D possibly corresponds to TRBD2 (5 bases). Germline loops: CDR1 MRHNA, CDR2 SNTAGT. V was cut by 3 bases and J by 7 bases, with 6 bases left in between. This CDR3 comprises 11 residues. CDR3 sequence reads: CASSEGGTQYF. The CDR3 DNA reads as TGTGCCAGCAGTGAAGGAGGGACCCAGTACTTC.

The V gene is TRBV6-5, the J gene TRBJ1-2, with 7 nucleotides matching TRBD1. The germline gives CDR1 MNHEY, CDR2 SVGAGI. V lost 5 bases, J lost 4 bases, and 10 bases stayed unmatched. The CDR3 contains 15 residues. CDR3 amino acids: CASSRGDSWFYGYTF. The CDR3 DNA follows: TGTGCCAGCAGTCGAGGGGACAGCTGGTTCTATGGCTACACCTTC.

As DNA, the CDR3 is TGTGCCTGGAGGGGGGAGGCAGGCCAAGTAACCCAGTACTTC. Its translation: CAWRGEAGQVTQYF. V is TRBV30 and J is TRBJ2-5; TRBD2 is a possible D gene (6 bases). CDR1 and CDR2 from the germline V gene are GTSNPN and SVGIG (reference sequence). The CDR3 contains 14 residues. V lost 3 bases, J lost 8 bases, and 19 bases lay in between.

The chain links TRBV18 to TRBJ1-2, with TRBD1 matching 8 bases. Germline V gene sequence: CDR1 KGHSH, CDR2 LQKENI. Trimming cost V 3 bases and J 6 bases; bases outside gene matches: 9. This CDR3 is built from 15 residues. The CDR3 coding sequence is TGTGCCAGCTCACCCGGACAGGGTCTTACGAATGGCTACACCTTC. Amino acids: CASSPGQGLTNGYTF.

The J gene is TRBJ1-1, the V gene TRBV5-1; D gene uncertain. The CDR3 contains 15 residues. Germline-derived CDR1 and CDR2 are SGHRS and YFSETQ. Trimming removed 2 bases from V and 0 bases from J, with 11 bases in between. DNA of the CDR3: TGCGCCAGCAGCTTAGGCGGCCCCTTGAACACTGAAGCTTTCTTT. Its protein product is CASSLGGPLNTEAFF.

This clone was counted between two and nine times. The genes are TRBV14 and TRBJ1-1; possibly TRBD1 for D (5 bases). In germline, CDR1 is SGHDN, CDR2 FVKESK. V lost 4 bases, J lost 5 bases, and 14 bases lay in between. This CDR3 comprises 14 residues. The CDR3 loop reads CASSRGTFGTEAFF. The CDR3 nucleotides are TGTGCCAGCAGCCGGGGGACCTTCGGGACTGAAGCTTTCTTT.

In the case of this clone: The junction and the germline gene differ at one end; a read error may be behind it. V usage is TRBV7-3 and J usage is TRBJ1-2, with D tentatively TRBD1 (5 bases). Germline CDR1 SGHTA, CDR2 FQGTGA. The CDR3 has 14 residues. Here the CDR3 DNA reads TGTGCCAGCAGCCTAACGGACACTAACTATGGCTACACCTTC. As protein: CASSLTDTNYGYTF.

The rearrangement joins TRBV7-2 to TRBJ2-2; TRBD1 matches at 7 bases. This CDR3 has 15 amino acids. CDR1 SGHTA and CDR2 FQGNSA come from the germline V gene. V dropped 4 bases and J dropped 5; count of bases not matched to a gene: 7. The CDR3 nucleotides read TGTGCCAGCAGCTCCCGACAGGGTGGTACCGGGGAGCTGTTTTTT. This encodes CASSSRQGGTGELFF. The whole variable domain, filled in from reference TRBV7-2 and TRBJ2-2, reads GAGVSQSPSNKVTEKGKDVELRCDPISGHTALYWYRQSLGQGLEFLIYFQGNSAPDKSGLPSDRFSAERTGGSVSTLTIQRTQQEDSAVYLCASSSRQGGTGELFFGEGSRLTVL.

The chain is built from TRBV9 and TRBJ2-6; weak D call: TRBD1 (6 bases). The germline gives CDR1 SGDLS, CDR2 YYNGEE. The CDR3 has 17 amino acids. The V end was cut by 3 bases, the J end by 0 bases, with 13 bases between. The CDR3 DNA follows: TGTGCCAGCAGCGGAACAGGGACGAGCTCTGGGGCCAACGTCCTGACTTTC. Protein: CASSGTGTSSGANVLTF.

The CDR3 DNA reads TGTGCCAGCAGTCAGAGGCACGTGAAAGCTTTCTTT. It encodes CASSQRHVKAFF. This chain joins TRBV6-4 and TRBJ1-1; D not resolved. Trimming removed 5 bases from V and 9 bases from J, with 13 bases in between. Germline V gene lookup returns CDR1 MRHNA and CDR2 SNTAGT. This CDR3 contains 12 residues.

The chain combines TRBV5-1 with TRBJ1-1, with D unclear. This CDR3 has 15 residues. Germline V CDR1 and CDR2: SGHRS, YFSETQ. Trimming removed 4 bases from V and 2 bases from J, with 15 bases in between. The CDR3 DNA reads as TGCGCCAGCAGCCCCACAAGCGAGAGAAACACTGAAGCTTTCTTT. Its protein is CASSPTSERNTEAFF.

V and J are TRBV7-9 and TRBJ2-3; 9 nucleotides agree with TRBD2. The junction had 17 bases not matched to a gene; V was cut back by 6 bases and J by 4 bases. Germline assignment: CDR1 SEHNR and CDR2 FQNEAQ (reference sequence). The CDR3 runs 18 residues. The CDR3, as DNA: TGTGCCAGCAGGAAGGGCGGGAGGGGCCTTGGTGGGCCAGATACGCAGTATTTT. Its translation is CASRKGGRGLGGPDTQYF.

This rearrangement joins TRBV7-2 to TRBJ2-1; D might be TRBD1 (5 bases). The CDR3 spans 15 residues. Germline values: CDR1 SGHTA, CDR2 FQGNSA. Trimming took off 1 base at V and 6 bases at J, with 13 bases between the two ends. The CDR3: CASSLVSGSFNEQFF. The DNA of the CDR3 is TGTGCCAGCAGCTTAGTTTCAGGGTCATTCAATGAGCAGTTCTTC.

The chain employs TRBV5-6 and TRBJ1-4; D may be TRBD1 (5 bases). CDR1 and CDR2 (germline): SGHDT, YYEEEE. CDR3 size: 15 residues. V was shortened by 4 bases and J by 7 bases, with 17 bases between the two germline ends. This CDR3 reads CASSGPGGGVEKLFF. DNA for the CDR3: TGTGCCAGCAGCGGACCGGGTGGAGGGGTTGAAAAACTGTTTTTT.

The genes are TRBV11-2 and TRBJ1-5; weak D call: TRBD1 (5 bases). CDR3 length: 13 amino acids. From germline, CDR1 is SGHAT and CDR2 FQNNGV. Between the trimmed V and J ends, which lost 5 bases and 9 bases, there was a span of 14 bases. As DNA, the CDR3 is TGTGCCAGCAGCCCTCAAGGGGATCGGCCCCAGCATTTT. This codes for CASSPQGDRPQHF.

The CDR3 region has the DNA TGTGCCAGCAGCCTCCCAGGGGACACTGAAGCTTTCTTT. It is translated as CASSLPGDTEAFF. The chain is built from TRBV7-3 and TRBJ1-1; D may be TRBD1 (6 bases). CDR1 and CDR2 from the germline V gene are SGHTA and FQGTGA. V lost 5 bases to trimming and J lost 3 bases, with 10 bases between them. The CDR3 sequence is 13 residues long. The full variable domain, in which reference TRBV7-3 and TRBJ1-1 provide the parts outside the CDR3, is GAGVSQTPSNKVTEKGKYVELRCDPISGHTALYWYRQSLGQGPEFLIYFQGTGAADDSGLPNDRFFAVRPEGSVSTLKIQRTERGDSAVYLCASSLPGDTEAFFGQGTRLTVV.

The J gene is TRBJ2-7, the V gene TRBV2; maybe TRBD2 (5 bases). CDR3 length: 13 residues. The germline V gene has CDR1 SNHLY and CDR2 FYNNEI. V lost 7 bases and J 2 bases, leaving 12 bases between the germline ends. The CDR3 DNA reads TGTGCCAGCATGAGGGCAGCGGCCTACGAGCAGTACTTC. Amino acid sequence: CASMRAAAYEQYF.

The CDR3 coding sequence is TGTGCCAGCAGTCGACTGGGGGGAACCTACGAGCAGTACTTC. Translating it yields CASSRLGGTYEQYF. The chain has TRBV28 and TRBJ2-7, with D perhaps TRBD2 (6 bases). The germline V gene has CDR1 MDHEN and CDR2 SYDVKM. V gave up 5 bases and J gave up 2 bases, with 13 bases separating them. The CDR3 is 14 residues long.

The chain carries TRBV5-1 and TRBJ1-5; maybe TRBD1 (5 bases). CDR3 length: 14 residues. Trimming stripped 2 bases from V and 6 bases from J, with 12 bases between. CDR1 SGHRS and CDR2 YFSETQ come from the germline V gene. This chain's CDR3 is CASSFTGFGQPQHF. The DNA for the CDR3 is TGCGCCAGCAGCTTCACAGGATTTGGTCAGCCCCAGCATTTT. Full variable domain (missing parts from reference TRBV5-1 and TRBJ1-5): KAGVTQTPRYLIKTRGQQVTLSCSPISGHRSVSWYQQTPGQGLQFLFEYFSETQRNKGNFPGRFSGRQFSNSRSEMNVSTLELGDSALYLCASSFTGFGQPQHFGDGTRLSIL.

The CDR3 loop is CASRWDSSTGTQYF. In DNA, the CDR3 is TGCGCCAGCAGGTGGGACAGTTCCACAGGGACGCAGTATTTT. The rearrangement uses TRBV5-1 and TRBJ2-3; 7 bases are shared with TRBD1. The V and J ends lost 5 bases and 9 bases, in that order; junction bases with no gene match: 12. The CDR3 runs 14 residues. Germline V gene data show CDR1 as SGHRS and CDR2 as YFSETQ.

The chain joins TRBV6-5 to TRBJ2-3; 7 positions agree with TRBD2. Per germline, CDR1 MNHEY and CDR2 SVGAGI. J lost 4 bases, V lost 2 bases, and 3 bases had no gene match. The CDR3 contains 14 residues. CDR3 sequence (DNA): TGTGCCAGCAGTTACCCTGCGGGGGCAGATACGCAGTATTTT. Amino acid sequence: CASSYPAGADTQYF.

The chain has TRBV6-5 and TRBJ2-5; D is possibly TRBD1 (6 bases). This CDR3 comprises 15 residues. V was cut by 0 bases and J by 5 bases, with 13 bases left in between. From germline, CDR1 is MNHEY and CDR2 SVGAGI. CDR3 protein: CASSYSQGKVETQYF. The CDR3 DNA sequence: TGTGCCAGCAGTTACTCGCAGGGGAAGGTTGAGACCCAGTACTTC.

The chain combines TRBV5-1 with TRBJ1-1; 8 bases line up with TRBD1. Germline loops: CDR1 SGHRS, CDR2 YFSETQ. Trimming took 4 bases from V and 3 from J; bases not matched to a gene: 2. The CDR3 is made up of 13 amino acids. The CDR3 nucleotides are TGCGCCAGCAGCCCGACAGGGGACACTGAAGCTTTCTTT. Amino acid sequence: CASSPTGDTEAFF.

This clone was seen a few times. The chain carries TRBV19 and TRBJ1-1; D is uncertain. V was pared by 7 bases and J by 3 bases, with 12 bases between. This CDR3 region has 13 residues. Germline-derived CDR1 and CDR2 are LNHDA and SQIVND (reference sequence). The CDR3 region has the DNA TGTGCCAGTACCTCCCGGGGAGACACTGAAGCTTTCTTT. It yields the protein CASTSRGDTEAFF.

The V and J genes are TRBV6-1 and TRBJ2-1, with a tentative D call TRBD1 (5 bases). V gave up 1 base and J gave up 7 bases, with 11 bases separating them. The germline CDR1 and CDR2 sequences are MNHNS and SASEGT. This CDR3 has 14 residues. The CDR3, as DNA: TGTGCCAGCAGTGAAGGGCACGCAGGGAATGAGCAGTTCTTC. This sequence encodes CASSEGHAGNEQFF.